This T cell receptor beta chain derives from a study of cytotoxic CD8 clonotypes in ibrutinib-treated CLL. Repertoires were generated with immunoSEQ multiplex PCR, while TCRdb's copy carries only in-frame clones and drops some. This sample has fewer than 70,000 clones, with approximately 71% found just once. CDR1 and CDR2 (germline): SGHRS, YFSETQ. Trimming stripped 3 bases from V and 1 base from J, with 8 bases between. This CDR3 has 15 amino acids. The clonotype was recovered from a human donor with chronic lymphocytic leukemia. Material: PBMCs, obtained after 12 months of ibrutinib treatment. V is TRBV5-1 and J is TRBJ2-6; D uncertain. The CDR3 coding sequence is TGCGCCAGCAGCTGGGCTGGGTCTGGGGCCAACGTCCTGACTTTC. Its protein is CASSWAGSGANVLTF.